These 13 T cell receptor beta chains were sequenced from one sample in a study of T cells in Graves' hyperthyroidism and ophthalmopathy. There were TCR beta CDR3 regions amplified from RNA transcripts. Researchers ran a first-round RT-PCR on the TCR CDR3 using the HTBI primer set. MiXCR, applied by TCRdb to the multiplex PCR reads, yields one record per CDR3 protein. This sample has hundreds of thousands of distinct CDR3 sequences, with 35% found just once. Sequencing used blood. The receptors stem from a middle-aged woman with Graves' hyperthyroidism.

The table lists this clonotype with many counts. The rearrangement links TRBV12-3 or TRBV12-4 to TRBJ1-1; no firm D call. The CDR3 extends over 13 amino acids. V was shortened by 0 bases and J by 6 bases, with 8 bases between the two germline ends. DNA for the CDR3: TGTGCCAGCAGTTTAGCTGTAAACGCTGAAGCTTTCTTT. Translation gives CASSLAVNAEAFF.

The chain is built from TRBV2 and TRBJ1-1; TRBD1 agrees at 12 bases. The length of the CDR3 is 15 residues. Unmatched junction bases numbered 13, after V lost 11 bases and J lost 6 bases. Germline CDR1 reads SNHLY; CDR2 reads FYNNEI. CDR3 amino acids: CADRKGQGASAEAFF. CDR3 nucleotides: TGTGCCGACCGGAAGGGACAGGGGGCCTCCGCTGAAGCTTTCTTT.

Turning to this clonotype: The DNA is left out, because the CDR3 cannot be placed on it with certainty; the CDR3 is given as TCRdb lists it. The genes are TRBV10-3 and TRBJ1-5; the table calls TRBD1, which could not be checked here. Both ends counted, the CDR3 spans 22 residues. Germline lookup yields CDR1 ENHRY and CDR2 SYGVKD. The CDR3 region is CAISDSGFYLCAWSVPNQPQHF.

A remark on this clonotype: A much larger clonotype is one base distant, so this may be a read error. The missing conserved phenylalanine or tryptophan at the end of this CDR3 makes a read error likely. The chain employs TRBV29-1 and TRBJ1-1; TRBD1 aligns across 8 bases. Germline values: CDR1 SQVTM, CDR2 ANQGSEA. V lost 4 bases to trimming and J lost 6 bases; unmatched junction nucleotides: 7. The CDR3 runs to 13 residues. Here the CDR3 reads CSVGAGGPAEAFS. In nucleotides, the CDR3 is TGCAGCGTTGGGGCAGGGGGCCCGGCTGAAGCTTTCTCT.

V usage is TRBV28 and J usage is TRBJ1-2, with a possible D match to TRBD1 (6 bases). Looked up from germline, CDR1 is MDHEN and CDR2 is SYDVKM. The CDR3 spans 14 residues. The ends were cut back, 5 bases at V and 4 bases at J, with 14 bases in the middle. The CDR3 here is CASSTRQAVYGYTF. CDR3 bases: TGTGCCAGCAGTACCCGACAGGCCGTCTATGGCTACACCTTC.

The CDR3 bases are TGTGCCTGTGGGGACGACCAAGAGACCCAGTACTTC. Residues: CACGDDQETQYF. V gene TRBV28 combines with J gene TRBJ2-5; D assignment may be TRBD1 or TRBD2 (5 bases each). CDR3 length equals 12 residues. Germline CDR1 MDHEN, CDR2 SYDVKM. With 11 bases removed from V and 0 bases from J, the gap between germline ends came to 10 bases. Variable domain in full (rest from reference TRBV28 and TRBJ2-5): DVKVTQSSRYLVKRTGEKVFLECVQDMDHENMFWYRQDPGLGLRLIYFSYDVKMKEKGDIPEGYSVSREKKERFSLILESASTNQTSMYLCACGDDQETQYFGPGTRLLVL.

This clonotype was detected only a few times. The rearrangement joins TRBV5-8 to TRBJ1-2; weak D call: TRBD1 (6 bases). CDR1 and CDR2 (germline): SGHTS, YDEGEE. The V gene lost 4 bases and the J gene lost 8 bases, with 18 bases spanning the gap. This CDR3 region has 14 residues. The CDR3 sequence: CASSLRGGARGYTF. The CDR3 region has the DNA TGTGCCAGCAGCCTCAGGGGAGGGGCGCGAGGCTACACCTTC. The whole variable domain, remainder taken from reference TRBV5-8 and TRBJ1-2, is EAGVTQSPTHLIKTRGQQATLRCSPISGHTSVYWYQQALGLGLQFLLWYDEGEERNRGNFPPRFSGRQFPNYSSELNVNALELEDSALYLCASSLRGGARGYTFGSGTRLTVV.

As concerns this clonotype: It may be a read error: a sequence one base away is much more abundant. The CDR3 carries no conserved terminal phenylalanine or tryptophan, so it likely arises from a read error. The V gene is TRBV19, the J gene TRBJ1-4, with 10 bases aligning to TRBD1. CDR1 and CDR2 from the germline V gene are LNHDA and SQIVND (reference sequence). Trimming cost V 8 bases and J 4 bases; bases outside gene matches: 7. The CDR3 extends over 15 amino acids. As DNA, the CDR3 is TGTGCCAGTCGCGCCGACAGGGGGCATAATGAAAAACTGTTTCTT. Amino acids: CASRADRGHNEKLFL.

This clonotype has just a few counts. The junction departs from the called germline gene at one end, perhaps through a read error. V and J are TRBV10-3 and TRBJ2-6, with 9 bases lining up with TRBD1. This CDR3 has 18 amino acids. Germline V gene sequence: CDR1 ENHRY, CDR2 SYGVKD. CDR3 bases: TGTGCCAGCAGTTACTCGGGACAGGGAAACTCTGGGGCCAACGTCCTGACTTTC. It is translated as CASSYSGQGNSGANVLTF.

This clonotype was detected a few times. The CDR3: CASRLGTLLKENSPLHF. In DNA, the CDR3 is TGTGCCAGCAGGCTCGGGACGCTCCTAAAGGAGAATTCACCCCTCCACTTT. The J gene is TRBJ1-6, the V gene TRBV7-2, with a tentative D call TRBD1 (5 bases). The germline CDR1 and CDR2 sequences are SGHTA and FQGNSA. With 6 bases removed from V and 7 bases from J, the gap between germline ends came to 22 bases. CDR3 length equals 17 residues.

This clonotype was seen many times. The chain joins TRBV7-9 to TRBJ2-2, with TRBD1 matching over 10 bases. The CDR3 has 16 amino acids. From germline, CDR1 is SEHNR and CDR2 FQNEAQ (reference sequence). Losses at the gene ends were 5 bases for V and 7 bases for J; bases not matched to a gene: 10. CDR3 region: CASSRPGTGAGGELFF. The CDR3 DNA follows: TGTGCCAGCAGCCGTCCCGGGACAGGGGCAGGCGGGGAGCTGTTTTTT.

This chain links TRBV4-3 with TRBJ2-7; 9 bases align to TRBD1. Germline V gene data show CDR1 as LGHNA and CDR2 as YSLEER. The CDR3 contains 13 residues. The trim removed 2 bases at V and 6 bases at J, leaving 2 bases unmatched. CDR3 nucleotides: TGCGCCAGCAGCCAAAGGACAGGGGTCGAGCAGTACTTC. This translates into CASSQRTGVEQYF.

About this clonotype: The junction does not match germline at one end; this may be a read error. The chain has TRBV7-9 and TRBJ1-4; 8 nucleotides match TRBD1. The CDR3 has 16 residues. Per the germline V gene, CDR1 is SEHNR and CDR2 is FQNEAQ (reference sequence). The DNA for the CDR3 is TGTGCCGGCAGCTTATCAGGGGGCTGGGGTAATGAAAAACTGTTTTTT. Translating gives CAGSLSGGWGNEKLFF.